This section outlines one TCR beta chain sequence together with its context. Its antigen is still unknown. These data originate in a study of cytomegalovirus exposure and HLA in healthy donors. Overall study findings and caveats: Researchers reported in a later analysis that common viral pathogens appeared linked to several top clusters. In vitro work confirmed that a few CMV-associated chains recognize CMV antigens.

The study ran its PCR with 60 Vbeta and 13 Jbeta primers. Clones were sequenced by immunoSEQ multiplex PCR, and TCRdb holds only the in-frame ones, with some missing. This table holds about 160,000 clones, about four fifths found once. Germline-derived CDR1 and CDR2 are LNHDA and SQIVND (reference sequence). V was shortened by 5 bases and J by 3 bases, with 20 bases between the two germline ends. The CDR3 spans 17 residues. The chain has TRBV19 and TRBJ2-1, with D possibly TRBD1 on 6 matching bases. Sequencing input: PBMCs. This TCR was sampled from a human donor in good health. The CDR3 loop reads CASSPLLTGKHYNEQFF. For the CDR3, the DNA is TGTGCCAGTAGTCCATTACTTACAGGGAAACACTACAATGAGCAGTTCTTC.